These T cell receptor beta chains were read from a single sample in a study of blood T cell repertoires in COVID-19. Repertoires were generated with immunoSEQ multiplex PCR, while TCRdb's copy carries only in-frame clones and drops some. Of some 450,000 clones in the sample, approximately 90% were seen once. Sequencing input: peripheral blood. The receptors originated from a woman between 50 and 59 years old with COVID-19, enrolled during active disease. The conserved cysteine and the conserved F or W are not part of the CDR3 here.

V gene	J gene	CDR3 protein
TRBV28	TRBJ1-5	ASTLPGGSNQPQH
TRBV5-1	TRBJ1-3	ASSLAGALGNTIY
TRBV3-1/TRBV3-2	TRBJ1-3	ASSPRGGQLISGNTIY
TRBV3-1/TRBV3-2	TRBJ1-2	ASSLRGGQAYPNYGYT
TRBV10-3	TRBJ1-1	AIMGQANTEAF
TRBV6-4	TRBJ1-6	ASSASGGYNSPLH
TRBV6-6	TRBJ1-2	ASSLNYGYT
TRBV19	TRBJ2-5	ASSMTGGAETQY
TRBV7-9	TRBJ1-1	ASSPGDRGAF
TRBV4-1	TRBJ2-1	ATTTSGNGNEQF
TRBV9	TRBJ1-1	ASSVAGGRSTEAF
TRBV5-1	TRBJ1-1	ASSLNRGKGTEAF
TRBV30	TRBJ1-4	AWSATGRLNEKLF
TRBV5-8	TRBJ2-7	ASSPDRGPYEQY
TRBV7-8	TRBJ2-7	ASSLPRGGASTYEQY
TRBV2	TRBJ1-3	ASSATGSGNTIY
TRBV11-1	TRBJ1-3	ASSLIPGGGNTIY
TRBV5-6	TRBJ2-1	ASSLVQQPYNEQF
TRBV10-2	TRBJ1-2	ASSVRGGYGYT
TRBV19	TRBJ2-7	ASSISQGANEQY
TRBV20-1	TRBJ1-4	SGQDGEKLF
TRBV5-8	TRBJ2-7	ASSLPGTSYEQY
TRBV20-1	TRBJ2-3	SASGESDTQY
TRBV21-1	TRBJ2-6	ASITTGGTPLWANVLT
TRBV6-5	TRBJ1-1	ASSQQGNTEAF
TRBV20-1	TRBJ2-7	SADYGYEQY
TRBV4-1	TRBJ2-2	ASSPEGRLAGGQNTGELF
TRBV19	TRBJ1-1	ASSIGGDRNTEAF
TRBV2	TRBJ2-7	ASSAADLTYEQY
TRBV3-1/TRBV3-2	TRBJ2-5	ASSLREETQY
TRBV5-1	TRBJ1-2	ASSVTGTGSYGYT
TRBV10-3	TRBJ1-1	AISESRPGGKNTEAF
TRBV9	TRBJ1-1	ASSVRDRFPGLAF
TRBV2	TRBJ2-1	ASPERDRAYNEQF
TRBV7-6	TRBJ1-6	ASSSGGSYNSPLH
TRBV19	TRBJ1-5	ASSIGDQPQH
TRBV18	TRBJ2-1	ASSPFGESSYNEQF
TRBV5-1	TRBJ2-6	ASNKGQGGGGANVLT
TRBV9	TRBJ1-1	ASSEHPGDTEAF
TRBV13	TRBJ2-3	ASIFSGTDTQY
TRBV18	TRBJ1-6	ASSGAQGRSSPLH
TRBV29-1	TRBJ1-1	SVDPVTNTEAF
TRBV27	TRBJ2-1	ASSQRQFYNEQF
TRBV7-8	TRBJ1-1	ASSLAQGSAEAF
TRBV27	TRBJ2-3	ASSIWRTSGVGTDTQY
TRBV9	TRBJ2-5	ASSVNARLALETQY